The rows below give T cell receptor beta chains drawn from one sample of a study of breast tumors, draining lymph nodes, adjacent tissues. TCRdb fed the multiplex PCR reads into MiXCR, producing one record per CDR3 protein. The sample consists of 200,000 or so distinct CDR3 sequences, over 25% of them appearing once. Specimen: axillary lymph node tissue. Source of these receptors: a female donor with breast cancer. Some clones in this sample may be carry-over from other donors' samples. CDR3s include the opening cysteine and the closing phenylalanine or tryptophan. Each record gives: J gene, D gene, clone size, V gene, CDR3 length, CDR3 protein, CDR3 DNA. D genes are given only for firm matches. The size of a clone is reported for some rows only, either as once, few or many, or as a class for expanded clones.

J gene: TRBJ2-3
D gene: TRBD1
clone size: many
V gene: TRBV20-1
CDR3 length: 16
CDR3 protein: CSALNSRGPGTDTQYF
CDR3 DNA: TGCAGTGCTTTAAACTCCAGGGGGCCGGGGACAGATACGCAGTATTTT

J gene: TRBJ2-1
D gene: -
clone size: many
V gene: TRBV30
CDR3 length: 14
CDR3 protein: CAWSIEGPYNEQFF
CDR3 DNA: TGTGCCTGGAGCATAGAAGGGCCCTACAATGAGCAGTTCTTC

J gene: TRBJ1-2
D gene: TRBD1
clone size: -
V gene: TRBV7-2
CDR3 length: 15
CDR3 protein: CASSPKAGGMNGYTF
CDR3 DNA: TGTGCCAGCAGCCCGAAGGCAGGGGGAATGAATGGCTACACCTTC

J gene: TRBJ2-1
D gene: -
clone size: many
V gene: TRBV20-1
CDR3 length: 13
CDR3 protein: CSASRLPDNEQFF
CDR3 DNA: TGCAGTGCTAGCAGACTTCCCGACAATGAGCAGTTCTTC

J gene: TRBJ1-6
D gene: TRBD1
clone size: many
V gene: TRBV2
CDR3 length: 13
CDR3 protein: CASSGTGDAPLHF
CDR3 DNA: TGTGCCAGCAGCGGGACAGGGGATGCACCCCTCCACTTT

J gene: TRBJ2-1
D gene: -
clone size: many
V gene: TRBV12-3/TRBV12-4
CDR3 length: 15
CDR3 protein: CASSFWRGPYNEQFF
CDR3 DNA: TGTGCCAGCAGTTTTTGGCGGGGGCCCTACAATGAGCAGTTCTTC

J gene: TRBJ2-1
D gene: -
clone size: many
V gene: TRBV20-1
CDR3 length: 14
CDR3 protein: CSAPRRLELKVQFF
CDR3 DNA: TGCAGTGCTCCAAGGCGACTAGAGTTAAAGGTGCAGTTCTTC

J gene: TRBJ1-6
D gene: -
clone size: -
V gene: TRBV7-8
CDR3 length: 15
CDR3 protein: CASSLEGGRVSPLHF
CDR3 DNA: TGTGCCAGCAGCTTAGAGGGGGGCCGGGTTTCACCCCTCCACTTT

J gene: TRBJ2-7
D gene: TRBD2
clone size: many
V gene: TRBV6-6
CDR3 length: 16
CDR3 protein: CASSHGGSSGDYEQYF
CDR3 DNA: TGTGCCAGCAGTCACGGGGGGAGTAGCGGGGATTACGAGCAGTACTTC

J gene: TRBJ2-3
D gene: -
clone size: many
V gene: TRBV24-1
CDR3 length: 16
CDR3 protein: CATSVPGGGVTDTQYF
CDR3 DNA: TGTGCCACCAGTGTACCCGGAGGGGGCGTTACAGATACGCAGTATTTT

J gene: TRBJ2-5
D gene: -
clone size: many
V gene: TRBV7-2
CDR3 length: 13
CDR3 protein: CASSLQGLETQYF
CDR3 DNA: TGTGCCAGCAGCTTACAAGGACTGGAGACCCAGTACTTC

J gene: TRBJ2-7
D gene: TRBD2
clone size: many
V gene: TRBV20-1
CDR3 length: 14
CDR3 protein: CSARAGERVYEQYF
CDR3 DNA: TGCAGTGCAAGAGCGGGGGAAAGGGTTTACGAGCAGTACTTC

J gene: TRBJ2-1
D gene: -
clone size: many
V gene: TRBV9
CDR3 length: 14
CDR3 protein: CASSVQNSYNEQFF
CDR3 DNA: TGTGCCAGCAGCGTACAAAACTCCTACAATGAGCAGTTCTTC

J gene: TRBJ2-1
D gene: -
clone size: many
V gene: TRBV19
CDR3 length: 13
CDR3 protein: CASKGRRLGEQFF
CDR3 DNA: TGTGCCAGTAAGGGGAGGCGGCTGGGTGAGCAGTTCTTC

J gene: TRBJ1-4
D gene: -
clone size: many
V gene: TRBV20-1
CDR3 length: 14
CDR3 protein: CSANDRSTNEKLFF
CDR3 DNA: TGCAGTGCTAATGACAGGTCAACTAATGAAAAACTGTTTTTT

J gene: TRBJ2-7
D gene: TRBD1
clone size: many
V gene: TRBV6-5
CDR3 length: 14
CDR3 protein: CASSYGQDSYEQYF
CDR3 DNA: TGTGCCAGCAGTTACGGACAGGACTCCTACGAGCAGTACTTC

J gene: TRBJ2-3
D gene: -
clone size: many
V gene: TRBV7-8
CDR3 length: 14
CDR3 protein: CASSFGGTTDTQYF
CDR3 DNA: TGTGCCAGCAGCTTTGGCGGAACCACAGATACGCAGTATTTT

J gene: TRBJ2-2
D gene: -
clone size: many
V gene: TRBV7-8
CDR3 length: 14
CDR3 protein: CASSSMTGPGELFF
CDR3 DNA: TGTGCCAGCAGCTCCATGACAGGTCCCGGGGAGCTGTTTTTT

J gene: TRBJ1-2
D gene: -
clone size: many
V gene: TRBV7-8
CDR3 length: 14
CDR3 protein: CASSSGGGGYGYTF
CDR3 DNA: TGTGCCAGCAGCTCGGGTGGGGGCGGCTATGGCTACACCTTC

J gene: TRBJ2-7
D gene: TRBD2
clone size: many
V gene: TRBV19
CDR3 length: 15
CDR3 protein: CASSILLAGTYEQYF
CDR3 DNA: TGTGCCAGTAGTATATTACTAGCGGGTACCTACGAGCAGTACTTC

J gene: TRBJ2-3
D gene: TRBD2
clone size: few
V gene: TRBV5-1
CDR3 length: 17
CDR3 protein: CASSPTGGATITDTQYF
CDR3 DNA: TGCGCCAGCAGCCCCACCGGGGGGGCTACAATCACAGATACGCAGTATTTT

J gene: TRBJ1-4
D gene: -
clone size: -
V gene: TRBV7-9
CDR3 length: 16
CDR3 protein: CASSEGVQRAVENLFF
CDR3 DNA: TGTGCCAGCAGCGAAGGGGTACAGAGGGCTGTTGAAAACCTGTTTTTT

J gene: TRBJ1-6
D gene: -
clone size: many
V gene: TRBV6-5
CDR3 length: 16
CDR3 protein: CASSARRPAYNSPLHF
CDR3 DNA: TGTGCCAGCAGTGCAAGGAGGCCCGCTTATAATTCACCCCTCCACTTT

J gene: TRBJ2-7
D gene: -
clone size: many
V gene: TRBV20-1
CDR3 length: 13
CDR3 protein: CSARVLPAYEQYF
CDR3 DNA: TGCAGTGCTAGAGTTCTACCGGCCTACGAGCAGTACTTC

J gene: TRBJ2-5
D gene: TRBD2
clone size: many
V gene: TRBV5-1
CDR3 length: 13
CDR3 protein: CASSLGGGETQYF
CDR3 DNA: TGTGCCAGCAGCTTAGGCGGGGGAGAGACCCAGTACTTC

J gene: TRBJ1-5
D gene: TRBD1
clone size: -
V gene: TRBV20-1
CDR3 length: 16
CDR3 protein: CSARVPGQPVNQPQHF
CDR3 DNA: TGCAGTGCTAGAGTTCCGGGACAGCCAGTGAATCAGCCCCAGCATTTT